This is a list of T cell receptor beta chains from one sample in a study of blood T cell repertoires in COVID-19. Here immunoSEQ multiplex PCR was the method, and the copy in TCRdb shows in-frame clones only, minus some. Among around 300,000 clones, over 75% were seen once, and the ten largest hold under 2.5%. Sequences were obtained from PBMCs or T cells enriched from blood (not recorded which). Source of these receptors: a woman in her late teens or twenties who had recovered from COVID-19. The CDR3 runs from the conserved cysteine through the conserved F or W. Size tells how often a clone was seen (once, few, many) or the class of an expanded clone, and some rows leave it out.

clone_size: .
v_call: TRBV2
cdr3_aa: CASKGARDEKLFF

clone_size: .
v_call: TRBV28
cdr3_aa: CASSWQSHSNQPQHF

clone_size: .
v_call: TRBV27
cdr3_aa: CASSSGTDKLFF

clone_size: once
v_call: TRBV3-1/TRBV3-2
cdr3_aa: CASSQGYGTGLDEQYF

clone_size: .
v_call: TRBV3-1/TRBV3-2
cdr3_aa: CASSPGFMGEKLFF

clone_size: .
v_call: TRBV6-2/TRBV6-3
cdr3_aa: CASNYRGLNEQFF

clone_size: .
v_call: TRBV3-1/TRBV3-2
cdr3_aa: CASSQGYSRGSHYNEQFF

clone_size: .
v_call: TRBV5-1
cdr3_aa: CASSRGDREVNEQFF

clone_size: .
v_call: TRBV6-2/TRBV6-3
cdr3_aa: CASSFSSPNTGELFF

clone_size: .
v_call: TRBV29-1
cdr3_aa: CSVYTDTPYGYTF

clone_size: .
v_call: TRBV12-3/TRBV12-4
cdr3_aa: CASKVADSPLHF

clone_size: once
v_call: TRBV3-1/TRBV3-2
cdr3_aa: CASSPTTGESYEQYF

clone_size: .
v_call: TRBV18
cdr3_aa: CASSPKGGGGTEAFF

clone_size: .
v_call: TRBV5-1
cdr3_aa: CASSPSNGAEAFF

clone_size: .
v_call: TRBV7-9
cdr3_aa: CASIPLAGWGYGYTF

clone_size: .
v_call: TRBV7-8
cdr3_aa: CASSSLDRNTGELFF

clone_size: .
v_call: TRBV6-5
cdr3_aa: CASSPREGGVTEAFF

clone_size: once
v_call: TRBV3-1/TRBV3-2
cdr3_aa: CASSLRTGRGNTEAFF

clone_size: .
v_call: TRBV13
cdr3_aa: CASSPEGGPEQYF

clone_size: .
v_call: TRBV24-1
cdr3_aa: CATSDFRSGGAPGELFF

clone_size: once
v_call: TRBV5-4
cdr3_aa: CASSVAWGGYTF

clone_size: .
v_call: TRBV28
cdr3_aa: CASSLGPQGTSYEQYF

clone_size: .
v_call: TRBV4-1
cdr3_aa: CASSLSGTPTPTETQYF

clone_size: .
v_call: TRBV19
cdr3_aa: CASNRDSNTGELFF

clone_size: once
v_call: TRBV19
cdr3_aa: CASSIVGTTGELFF

clone_size: .
v_call: TRBV30
cdr3_aa: CAWSPDRDYGYTF

clone_size: .
v_call: TRBV9
cdr3_aa: CASSVGQGAWGETQYF

clone_size: .
v_call: TRBV6-5
cdr3_aa: CASSYSGTNTGELFF

clone_size: few
v_call: TRBV5-1
cdr3_aa: CASNQQGTNTEAFF

clone_size: .
v_call: TRBV6-6
cdr3_aa: CASSPRDRGTGANVLTF

clone_size: once
v_call: TRBV9
cdr3_aa: CASSTRDSLSYNSPLHF

clone_size: .
v_call: TRBV6-2/TRBV6-3
cdr3_aa: CASSSLSGGLYEQYF

clone_size: .
v_call: TRBV25-1
cdr3_aa: CASRTSGYTGELFF

clone_size: .
v_call: TRBV28
cdr3_aa: CASRLGQGHSPLHF

clone_size: .
v_call: TRBV6-5
cdr3_aa: CASSTRGENGYTF

clone_size: once
v_call: TRBV9
cdr3_aa: CASSVGTGVGYEQYF

clone_size: once
v_call: TRBV6-1
cdr3_aa: CASSEDGGAADIQYF

clone_size: .
v_call: TRBV3-1/TRBV3-2
cdr3_aa: CASSQGLAGSQETQYF

clone_size: .
v_call: TRBV9
cdr3_aa: CASSGHKTTKNTEAFF

clone_size: .
v_call: TRBV11-2
cdr3_aa: CASSYGQGDYGYTF

clone_size: .
v_call: TRBV5-1
cdr3_aa: CASSLRGKDTGELFF

clone_size: .
v_call: TRBV6-5
cdr3_aa: CASSTTTGAYEQYF

clone_size: .
v_call: TRBV18
cdr3_aa: CASSPPGGETQYF

clone_size: .
v_call: TRBV5-1
cdr3_aa: CASSLAWAASGGNEQFF

clone_size: .
v_call: TRBV6-5
cdr3_aa: CASSLRQADTEAFF

clone_size: .
v_call: TRBV18
cdr3_aa: CASSPLLAGISGELFF

clone_size: .
v_call: TRBV7-9
cdr3_aa: CASSLQTGSKASPLHF

clone_size: .
v_call: TRBV29-1
cdr3_aa: CSVAAGATDTQYF

clone_size: .
v_call: TRBV5-1
cdr3_aa: CASSATRVLADTQYF